These 18 T cell receptor beta chains share one sample of origin, sequenced in a study of T cell responses to AZD1222 COVID-19 vaccine. Data came from immunoSEQ multiplex PCR; TCRdb stores just in-frame clones and leaves some out. The sample consists of some 96,000 clones, about nine tenths of them appearing once. The starting material was peripheral blood, obtained on day 0 of AZD1222 vaccination. Receptor source: an adult in good health.

The V call is TRBV4-2, the J call TRBJ1-1; maybe TRBD1 (5 bases). The CDR3 spans 15 residues. Germline loops: CDR1 LGHNA, CDR2 YNFKEQ. Trimming removed 0 bases from V and 6 bases from J, with 14 bases in between. The CDR3, as DNA: TGTGCCAGCAGCCAAGACGGGGCAGCCGCGGCTGAAGCTTTCTTT. It is translated as CASSQDGAAAAEAFF.

V usage is TRBV2 and J usage is TRBJ1-1; D uncertain. CDR1 and CDR2 (germline): SNHLY, FYNNEI. V was pared by 2 bases and J by 5 bases, with 15 bases between. The CDR3 is made up of 15 amino acids. CDR3 amino acids: CASSEFGSSSTEAFF. The CDR3 bases are TGTGCCAGCAGTGAATTTGGCTCAAGTTCTACTGAAGCTTTCTTT.

CDR3 protein: CASSAGTPYNEQFF. The DNA of the CDR3 is TGTGCCAGTAGTGCGGGCACTCCGTACAATGAGCAGTTCTTC. The genes are TRBV19 and TRBJ2-1; maybe TRBD2 (5 bases). The CDR3 runs to 14 residues. The germline CDR1 and CDR2 sequences are LNHDA and SQIVND (reference sequence). V lost 5 bases and J 4 bases, leaving 12 bases between the germline ends.

This chain uses TRBV27 with TRBJ2-7; possible D gene TRBD1, 6 bases. V was clipped by 2 bases and J by 3 bases, with 11 bases between them. CDR3 length equals 14 residues. CDR1 is MNHEY, CDR2 SMNVEV, per germline (reference sequence). The CDR3 sequence is CASSLKTGIYEQYF. The CDR3 DNA reads as TGTGCCAGCAGTTTAAAGACAGGTATCTACGAGCAGTACTTC.

The rearrangement uses TRBV11-2 and TRBJ1-6, with D possibly being TRBD1 (5 bases). The CDR3 covers 15 residues. V was shortened by 1 base and J by 10 bases, with 14 bases between the two germline ends. CDR1 and CDR2 from the germline V gene are SGHAT and FQNNGV. CDR3 DNA: TGTGCCAGCAGCTTAGGGATTCACCAGGGATCACCCCTCCACTTT. This sequence encodes CASSLGIHQGSPLHF.

The chain joins TRBV11-2 to TRBJ2-7; 8 bases agree with TRBD2. With V trimmed by 2 bases and J by 5 bases, 8 bases remained unmatched. CDR1 is SGHAT, CDR2 FQNNGV, per germline. The CDR3 sequence is 15 residues long. CDR3 sequence: CASSLPGGGVDEQYF. CDR3 DNA: TGTGCCAGCAGCTTACCGGGAGGGGGAGTCGACGAGCAGTACTTC.

This rearrangement joins TRBV15 to TRBJ1-1; D remains ambiguous. CDR3 length equals 14 residues. Looked up from germline, CDR1 is LNHNV and CDR2 is YYDKDF (reference sequence). Trimming stripped 0 bases from V and 1 base from J, with 6 bases between. The CDR3 bases are TGTGCCACCAGCAGAGAAGAAACGAACACTGAAGCTTTCTTT. As protein: CATSREETNTEAFF.

V and J are TRBV28 and TRBJ1-3, with D perhaps matching TRBD1 (5 bases). CDR1 is MDHEN, CDR2 SYDVKM, per germline. The CDR3 contains 16 residues. Trimming left V 2 bases short and J 1 base short, with 12 bases between. DNA for the CDR3: TGTGCCAGCAGTTTAAGGATTGGGGGTTCTGGAAACACCATATATTTT. Protein sequence: CASSLRIGGSGNTIYF.

This clone has just one count. The chain uses TRBV15 and TRBJ2-5; unclear D gene. The germline gives CDR1 LNHNV, CDR2 YYDKDF (reference sequence). The ends were cut back, 1 base at V and 4 bases at J, with 10 bases in the middle. The CDR3 is 14 amino acids. This chain's CDR3 is CATSRGANGETQYF. The CDR3 DNA sequence: TGTGCCACCAGCAGAGGGGCAAATGGAGAGACCCAGTACTTC.

The V and J genes are TRBV29-1 and TRBJ1-2, with unresolved D. This CDR3 is 12 amino acids long. The germline V gene encodes CDR1 SQVTM and CDR2 ANQGSEA. The V end lost 4 bases, the J end lost 3 bases, and 9 bases lay between the germline ends. The CDR3 loop reads CSVGTEDYGYTF. CDR3 coding DNA: TGCAGCGTTGGGACGGAAGACTATGGCTACACCTTC.

The chain is built from TRBV5-1 and TRBJ1-1; possibly TRBD1 for D (5 bases). The V end was cut by 4 bases, the J end by 0 bases, with 10 bases between. The CDR3 covers 14 residues. Per germline, CDR1 SGHRS and CDR2 YFSETQ. The CDR3 DNA follows: TGCGCCAGCAGCCTTGAGGGGATGAACACTGAAGCTTTCTTT. This encodes CASSLEGMNTEAFF.

The chain recombines TRBV7-9 with TRBJ2-7; perhaps TRBD1 as D (6 bases). V was shortened by 3 bases and J by 0 bases, with 18 bases between the two germline ends. The CDR3 spans 17 residues. CDR1 is SEHNR and CDR2 is FQNEAQ in the germline V gene (reference sequence). For the CDR3, the DNA is TGTGCCAGCAGCTTGACCGCCGGGGACATGAGCTCCTACGAGCAGTACTTC. Translating it yields CASSLTAGDMSSYEQYF.

The sample holds one count of this clone. CDR3 in amino acids: CASSSGSANEQFF. The CDR3 DNA sequence: TGTGCCAGCTCCTCCGGGTCAGCCAATGAGCAGTTCTTC. This rearrangement joins TRBV18 to TRBJ2-1; D is unresolved. Germline-derived CDR1 and CDR2 are KGHSH and LQKENI. CDR3 length equals 13 residues. V shed 6 bases and J shed 6 bases, with 12 bases lying between them.

The chain has TRBV18 and TRBJ1-6; maybe TRBD1 (6 bases). Germline V gene data show CDR1 as KGHSH and CDR2 as LQKENI. The V gene lost 2 bases and the J gene lost 5 bases, with 22 bases spanning the gap. This CDR3 has 19 residues. CDR3 DNA: TGTGCCAGCTCACCAGAAGGTAGCAGGGGCCGAACGAATAATTCACCCCTCCACTTT. This codes for CASSPEGSRGRTNNSPLHF.

This rearrangement joins TRBV6-5 to TRBJ1-3; weak D call: TRBD1 (5 bases). V was trimmed by 2 bases and J by 7 bases, leaving 12 bases between them. This CDR3 comprises 14 residues. From germline, CDR1 is MNHEY and CDR2 SVGAGI. The DNA for the CDR3 is TGTGCCAGCAGTTACGCGGACACGGACAACACCATATATTTT. Its translation is CASSYADTDNTIYF.

This chain uses TRBV28 with TRBJ2-7; D remains ambiguous. The CDR3 covers 13 residues. In germline, CDR1 is MDHEN, CDR2 SYDVKM. V was cut by 3 bases and J by 2 bases, with 8 bases left in between. The CDR3 here is CASSLGIAYEQYF. As DNA, the CDR3 is TGTGCCAGCAGTTTGGGCATTGCCTACGAGCAGTACTTC.

This clone appeared once. The chain recombines TRBV11-2 with TRBJ1-2; tentative D call: TRBD1 (5 bases). The CDR3 is made up of 14 amino acids. V lost 2 bases and J 8 bases, leaving 15 bases between the germline ends. Germline CDR1 is SGHAT and CDR2 is FQNNGV. CDR3 protein: CASSLSTWGDGYTF. CDR3 bases: TGTGCCAGCAGCTTAAGTACCTGGGGCGACGGCTACACCTTC.

V gene TRBV10-3 combines with J gene TRBJ1-1; D is unresolved. Trimming removed 2 bases from V and 11 bases from J, with 9 bases in between. This CDR3 has 11 amino acids. Germline CDR1 and CDR2: ENHRY and SYGVKD. The CDR3: CAISEGLGAFF. For the CDR3, the DNA is TGTGCCATCAGTGAGGGGTTAGGTGCTTTCTTT.